The 11 T cell receptor beta chains below come from one sample, sequenced in a study of blood T cell repertoires in COVID-19. Produced via immunoSEQ multiplex PCR; TCRdb's table is partial and in-frame only. Of about 400,000 clones listed, just over 85% are singletons. The sequencing input was peripheral blood. The receptors were gathered from a woman aged 25 to 39 with active or convalescent COVID-19.

The chain combines TRBV5-4 with TRBJ1-1; 8 nucleotides align to TRBD1. There are 15 residues in the CDR3. CDR1 is SGHNT and CDR2 is YYREEE in the germline V gene (reference sequence). V gave up 4 bases and J gave up 1 base; unmatched junction bases: 6. The CDR3 reads CASSPGQGPNTEAFF. CDR3 DNA: TGTGCCAGCAGCCCTGGACAGGGTCCGAACACTGAAGCTTTCTTT.

Concerning this clone: Other DNA sequences in the sample encode the same CDR3. This sequence joins TRBV10-3 and TRBJ2-3; D uncertain. Trimming stripped 4 bases from V and 0 bases from J, with 5 bases between. CDR1 ENHRY and CDR2 SYGVKD come from the germline V gene. The CDR3 loop spans 13 amino acids. The DNA for the CDR3 is TGTGCCATCAGTGGAACTAGCACAGATACGCAGTATTTT. It is translated as CAISGTSTDTQYF.

CDR3 coding DNA: TGTGCCACCAGGACAGGTGATAGCAATCAGCCCCAGCATTTT. It yields the protein CATRTGDSNQPQHF. The rearrangement links TRBV10-3 to TRBJ1-5; TRBD1 agrees at 7 bases. Trimming cost V 10 bases and J 0 bases; bases outside gene matches: 6. CDR1 is ENHRY, CDR2 SYGVKD, per germline. CDR3 length: 14 residues.

The gene calls are TRBV27 and TRBJ1-2; a weak D match, TRBD1 (5 bases). V was trimmed by 6 bases and J by 7 bases, leaving 18 bases between them. CDR1 and CDR2 from the germline V gene are MNHEY and SMNVEV (reference sequence). The CDR3 is made up of 14 amino acids. The CDR3 spells CASSAGGEIFGYTF. CDR3 sequence (DNA): TGTGCCAGCAGCGCCGGGGGGGAAATTTTTGGCTACACCTTC.

The chain has TRBV9 and TRBJ2-3; 12 bases agree with TRBD2. The germline CDR1 and CDR2 sequences are SGDLS and YYNGEE. The CDR3 spans 16 residues. With V trimmed by 4 bases and J by 3 bases, 6 bases remained unmatched. Here the CDR3 DNA reads TGTGCCAGCAGCCTAGGACTAGCGGGAATGACAGATACGCAGTATTTT. This sequence encodes CASSLGLAGMTDTQYF.

J is TRBJ2-1 and V is TRBV19; TRBD2 might be the D (6 bases). Between the trimmed V and J ends, which lost 7 bases and 9 bases, there was a span of 25 bases. The CDR3 is 16 amino acids. From germline, CDR1 is LNHDA and CDR2 SQIVND (reference sequence). The DNA of the CDR3 is TGTGCCAGTATGTCGGAAGGAGGGGAAGTGAGCACTGAGCAGTTCTTC. It specifies CASMSEGGEVSTEQFF.

This sequence joins TRBV10-3 and TRBJ1-2, with D maybe TRBD1 (5 bases). The germline V and J ends were trimmed by 6 bases and 0 bases, with 11 bases remaining between them. This CDR3 is 14 amino acids long. Germline-derived CDR1 and CDR2 are ENHRY and SYGVKD. The DNA for the CDR3 is TGTGCCATCAGCCTACAGGAATCTAACTATGGCTACACCTTC. Protein: CAISLQESNYGYTF.

The V gene is TRBV24-1, the J gene TRBJ2-3; perhaps TRBD2 as D (5 bases). The CDR3 length is 14 residues. Per the germline V gene, CDR1 is KGHDR and CDR2 is SFDVKD. V dropped 6 bases and J dropped 0 bases, with 9 bases sitting between them. The CDR3 is CATSFGGSTDTQYF. CDR3 DNA sequence: TGTGCCACCAGTTTCGGCGGGAGCACAGATACGCAGTATTTT.

This clone has a single count. CDR3 in amino acids: CASSYTGVGGYTF. DNA for the CDR3: TGTGCCAGCAGCTACACAGGGGTAGGGGGCTACACCTTC. This chain joins TRBV7-2 and TRBJ1-2; TRBD1 aligns across 7 bases. The germline V gene encodes CDR1 SGHTA and CDR2 FQGNSA. The CDR3 has 13 amino acids. V lost 4 bases to trimming and J lost 8 bases; unmatched junction nucleotides: 7.

The rearrangement uses TRBV6-1 and TRBJ1-2; tentative D call: TRBD1 (5 bases). This CDR3 has 14 amino acids. The germline V gene has CDR1 MNHNS and CDR2 SASEGT. V lost 0 bases and J 7 bases, leaving 12 bases between the germline ends. The CDR3 nucleotides are TGTGCCAGCAGTGAAGCTGCAGGGTCCACTGGCTACACCTTC. This translates into CASSEAAGSTGYTF.

The rearrangement links TRBV5-6 to TRBJ2-5; 8 nucleotides line up with TRBD1. The CDR3 has 15 residues. Germline CDR1 is SGHDT and CDR2 is YYEEEE. The trim removed 4 bases at V and 6 bases at J, leaving 11 bases unmatched. The CDR3 reads CASSPYSRGQKTQYF. The CDR3 nucleotides are TGTGCCAGCAGCCCATATTCCAGGGGGCAGAAGACCCAGTACTTC.